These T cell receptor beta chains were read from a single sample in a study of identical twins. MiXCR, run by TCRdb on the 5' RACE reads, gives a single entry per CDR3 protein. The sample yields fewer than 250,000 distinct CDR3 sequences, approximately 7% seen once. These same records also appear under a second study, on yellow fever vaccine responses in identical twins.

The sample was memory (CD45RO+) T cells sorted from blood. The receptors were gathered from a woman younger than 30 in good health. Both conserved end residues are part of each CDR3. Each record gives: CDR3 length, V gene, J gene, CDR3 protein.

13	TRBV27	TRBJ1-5	CASSFNGNQPQHF
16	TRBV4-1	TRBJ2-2	CASSRLSGTNTGELFF
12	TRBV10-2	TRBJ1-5	CASSEGYSPQHF
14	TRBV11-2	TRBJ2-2	CASSPSPNTGELFF
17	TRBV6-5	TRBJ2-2	CASSFNSGGINTGELFF
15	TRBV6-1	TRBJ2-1	CASSPSGVLYNEQFF
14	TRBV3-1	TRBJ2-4	CASSHREVANIQYF
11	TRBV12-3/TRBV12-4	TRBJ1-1	CASSSYTEAFF
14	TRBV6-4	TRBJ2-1	CASSEGLAGGEQFF
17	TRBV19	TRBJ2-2	CASSIERAGADTGELFF
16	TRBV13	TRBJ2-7	CASSLGGSGRTYEQYF
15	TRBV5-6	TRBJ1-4	CASSLSWGINEKLFF
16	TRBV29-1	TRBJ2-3	CSVEARLAGITDTQYF
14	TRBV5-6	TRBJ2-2	CASRPGQKTGELFF
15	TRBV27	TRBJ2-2	CASRGATANTGELFF
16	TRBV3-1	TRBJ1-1	CASSRQGVGLGTEAFF
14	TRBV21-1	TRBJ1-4	CATQRGRGGEKLFF
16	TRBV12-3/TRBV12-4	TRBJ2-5	CASSSPGLAGKETQYF
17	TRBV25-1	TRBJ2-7	CASSGRWKAGGSYEQYF
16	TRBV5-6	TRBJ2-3	CASSRAGTGNTDTQYF
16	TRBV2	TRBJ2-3	CASSEARGPDTDTQYF
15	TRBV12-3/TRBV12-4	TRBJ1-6	CASSPAQGVFSPLHF
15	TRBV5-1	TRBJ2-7	CASSLGLAGEDEQYF
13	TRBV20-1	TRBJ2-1	CSAQIRGANEQFF
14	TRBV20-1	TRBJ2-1	CSARGGRDYNEQFF
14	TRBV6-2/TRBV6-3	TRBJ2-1	CASSYSGPYNEQFF